These 30 T cell receptor beta chains were sequenced from one sample in a study of shared clonotypes between healthy human individuals. The table came from immunoSEQ multiplex PCR; TCRdb's copy has only in-frame clones and leaves some out. The sample carries 2 million to 2.5 million clones, about nine tenths recorded once. The specimen was naive CD4+ T cells from PBMCs. Noted subset: CD45RA+ positively selected. The receptors come from a man aged 18 to 35 in good health. Some clones in this sample may be carry-over from other donors' samples.

This chain links TRBV6-4 with TRBJ2-7; D possibly uses TRBD1 or TRBD2 (5 bases each). CDR1 and CDR2 (germline): MRHNA, SNTAGT. CDR3 length equals 12 residues. The ends were cut back, 2 bases at V and 13 bases at J, with 15 bases in the middle. CDR3 loop: CASSDGTGTPYF. In nucleotides, the CDR3 is TGTGCCAGCAGTGACGGTACCGGGACCCCTTACTTC.

The genes are TRBV21-1 and TRBJ1-2. TRBV21-1 represents a pseudogene. This CDR3 spans 19 amino acids. The CDR3 nucleotides are TGTGCCAGCAGCAAAGTGGCTTGGGTCTGCCCGGTTACTAACTATGGCTACACCTTC. It specifies CASSKVAWVCPVTNYGYTF.

The CDR3 DNA reads as TGTGCCAGCAGTTACCTTCTAGATCCTAGCACAGATACGCAGTATTTT. Translating gives CASSYLLDPSTDTQYF. The chain uses TRBV6-6 and TRBJ2-3; D gene uncertain. CDR1 is MNHNY, CDR2 SVGAGI, per germline (reference sequence). The V gene lost 2 bases and the J gene lost 0 bases, with 12 bases spanning the gap. This CDR3 spans 16 amino acids.

In this sample, this clone turned up once. V and J are TRBV19 and TRBJ1-1, with D maybe TRBD1 (5 bases). The CDR3 covers 13 residues. Trimming left V 7 bases short and J 7 bases short, with 16 bases between. Germline CDR1 and CDR2: LNHDA and SQIVND (reference sequence). CDR3 DNA sequence: TGTGCCAGTATTACAGGCAGAGGAGGTGAAGCTTTCTTT. Translation gives CASITGRGGEAFF. The variable domain in full, completed from reference TRBV19 and TRBJ1-1, reads DGGITQSPKYLFRKEGQNVTLSCEQNLNHDAMYWYRQDPGQGLRLIYYSQIVNDFQKGDIAEGYSVSREKKESFPLTVTSAQKNPTAFYLCASITGRGGEAFFGQGTRLTVV.

The rearrangement links TRBV4-1 to TRBJ2-6; D may be TRBD1 (6 bases). The CDR3 runs 19 residues. Germline V gene sequence: CDR1 MGHRA, CDR2 YSYEKL. V lost 3 bases and J 0 bases, leaving 18 bases between the germline ends. CDR3 nucleotides: TGCGCCAGCAGCCACCAGACAGGCGCCGTAGTCTCTGGGGCCAACGTCCTGACTTTC. It codes for CASSHQTGAVVSGANVLTF.

The genes are TRBV5-6 and TRBJ2-2, with 9 nucleotides matching TRBD1. This CDR3 is 15 amino acids long. Trimming removed 3 bases from V and 6 bases from J; junction bases left unmatched: 6. Germline V gene sequence: CDR1 SGHDT, CDR2 YYEEEE. This CDR3 is CASSYRDRAAGELFF. Here the CDR3 DNA reads TGTGCCAGCAGCTACCGGGACAGGGCGGCCGGGGAGCTGTTTTTT. The variable domain in full, with the rest retrieved from reference TRBV5-6 and TRBJ2-2, is DAGVTQSPTHLIKTRGQQVTLRCSPKSGHDTVSWYQQALGQGPQFIFQYYEEEERQRGNFPDRFSGHQFPNYSSELNVNALLLGDSALYLCASSYRDRAAGELFFGEGSRLTVL.

The rearrangement joins TRBV7-2 to TRBJ2-1; D may be TRBD2 (6 bases). The V gene's germline CDR1 is SGHTA and CDR2 FQGNSA. The length of the CDR3 is 15 residues. Trimming removed 4 bases from V and 2 bases from J, with 12 bases in between. The CDR3 region is CASSSGVPAYNEQFF. The CDR3, as DNA: TGTGCCAGCAGCTCGGGGGTGCCTGCCTACAATGAGCAGTTCTTC. The variable domain in full, with the rest retrieved from reference TRBV7-2 and TRBJ2-1, is GAGVSQSPSNKVTEKGKDVELRCDPISGHTALYWYRQSLGQGLEFLIYFQGNSAPDKSGLPSDRFSAERTGGSVSTLTIQRTQQEDSAVYLCASSSGVPAYNEQFFGPGTRLTVL.

J is TRBJ1-3 and V is TRBV7-3; TRBD1 is a possible D gene (6 bases). CDR1 SGHTA and CDR2 FQGTGA come from the germline V gene. This CDR3 spans 16 amino acids. V was shortened by 5 bases and J by 0 bases, with 14 bases between the two germline ends. In DNA form, the CDR3 reads TGTGCCAGCAGCCGCTCGGGGGCCAACTCTGGAAACACCATATATTTT. Its translation: CASSRSGANSGNTIYF.

This clone has only one observation. The chain is built from TRBV19 and TRBJ2-7; D is perhaps TRBD2 (5 bases). This CDR3 contains 12 residues. The germline V gene has CDR1 LNHDA and CDR2 SQIVND (reference sequence). V was shortened by 4 bases and J by 4 bases, with 8 bases between the two germline ends. The CDR3 DNA reads as TGTGCCAGTAGTAATACTAGATACGAGCAGTACTTC. It translates to CASSNTRYEQYF. The variable domain in full, with the rest retrieved from reference TRBV19 and TRBJ2-7, is DGGITQSPKYLFRKEGQNVTLSCEQNLNHDAMYWYRQDPGQGLRLIYYSQIVNDFQKGDIAEGYSVSREKKESFPLTVTSAQKNPTAFYLCASSNTRYEQYFGPGTRLTVT.

This clone came up a few times. The CDR3 DNA reads TGTGCCAGCAAACCCGGACCGAAGAACACTGAAGCTTTCTTT. It yields the protein CASKPGPKNTEAFF. The chain links TRBV6-5 to TRBJ1-1; D is unresolved. Germline values: CDR1 MNHEY, CDR2 SVGAGI. The V gene lost 7 bases and the J gene lost 1 base, with 13 bases spanning the gap. The CDR3 sequence is 14 residues long.

The DNA for the CDR3 is TGTGCCAGCAGGCTAGTTAGCAATCAGCCCCAGCATTTT. Translating gives CASRLVSNQPQHF. V and J are TRBV2 and TRBJ1-5; the D is unclear. V gave up 6 bases and J gave up 0 bases, with 6 bases separating them. The CDR3 spans 13 residues. Germline CDR1 and CDR2: SNHLY and FYNNEI.

At least ten counts were recorded for this clone. CDR3 nucleotide sequence: TGTGCCTGGACCGGCGGTTCCGGGCGGACCTATAATTCACCCCTCCACTTT. This sequence encodes CAWTGGSGRTYNSPLHF. This rearrangement joins TRBV30 to TRBJ1-6; D unclear. V was clipped by 4 bases and J by 2 bases, with 18 bases between them. Germline V lookup: CDR1 GTSNPN, CDR2 SVGIG (reference sequence). The CDR3 covers 17 residues.

This chain joins TRBV7-6 and TRBJ2-3, with D unresolved. With 5 bases removed from V and 2 bases from J, the gap between germline ends came to 11 bases. Germline V lookup: CDR1 SGHVS, CDR2 FNYEAQ. CDR3 length: 14 amino acids. The CDR3 DNA reads as TGTGCCAGCAGCCCACGAACAACCACAGATACGCAGTATTTT. Its translation: CASSPRTTTDTQYF.

This sequence joins TRBV11-2 and TRBJ2-1, with TRBD2 matching 8 bases. V lost 5 bases, J lost 0 bases, and 6 bases stayed unmatched. In germline, CDR1 is SGHAT, CDR2 FQNNGV. The CDR3 covers 16 residues. The CDR3 here is CASSPLAGPSYNEQFF. As DNA, the CDR3 is TGTGCCAGCAGCCCTTTAGCGGGACCCTCCTACAATGAGCAGTTCTTC.

The chain employs TRBV5-1 and TRBJ1-1, with 9 bases lining up with TRBD1. This CDR3 contains 15 residues. The ends lost 4 bases at V and 4 bases at J; junction bases unmatched: 8. The germline gives CDR1 SGHRS, CDR2 YFSETQ. The chain's CDR3 is CASSAGQGHSTEAFF. CDR3 DNA sequence: TGCGCCAGCAGCGCCGGACAGGGGCATTCCACTGAAGCTTTCTTT.

This clone was recorded only once. V and J are TRBV2 and TRBJ1-1; D may be TRBD1 (6 bases). This CDR3 is 13 amino acids long. Germline-derived CDR1 and CDR2 are SNHLY and FYNNEI. V lost 5 bases and J 11 bases, leaving 18 bases between the germline ends. The CDR3 DNA sequence: TGTGCCAGCAGTCCCGAGAGGGGGGCAGACGCTTTCTTT. This sequence encodes CASSPERGADAFF.

In this sample, this clone turned up once. The V call is TRBV11-1, the J call TRBJ2-7; D perhaps matches TRBD1 (5 bases). The CDR3 loop spans 14 amino acids. The V gene's germline CDR1 is SGHAT and CDR2 FQDESV (reference sequence). Trimming cost V 5 bases and J 3 bases, with 14 bases left between them. CDR3 amino acids: CASSPLTANYEQYF. CDR3 DNA: TGTGCCAGCAGCCCCCTGACAGCAAACTACGAGCAGTACTTC.

This clone was found once. This chain connects TRBV7-3 to TRBJ2-7; D uncertain. This CDR3 has 13 amino acids. Germline values: CDR1 SGHTA, CDR2 FQGTGA. Deletions cut 5 bases from V and 3 bases from J, with 11 bases between. This chain's CDR3 is CASSPTVGYEQYF. The CDR3 bases are TGTGCCAGCAGCCCCACCGTGGGCTACGAGCAGTACTTC.

The rearrangement joins TRBV5-1 to TRBJ2-1; D might be TRBD2 (5 bases). Germline V CDR1 and CDR2: SGHRS, YFSETQ. This CDR3 has 15 amino acids. Trimming removed 4 bases from V and 5 bases from J, with 16 bases in between. CDR3 in amino acids: CASSPLGSGHNEQFF. DNA of the CDR3: TGCGCCAGCAGCCCCCTGGGGAGTGGGCACAATGAGCAGTTCTTC.

The J gene is TRBJ2-5, the V gene TRBV4-2, with TRBD1 identical over 7 bases. With V trimmed by 4 bases and J by 2 bases, 7 bases remained unmatched. This CDR3 has 15 amino acids. In germline, CDR1 is LGHNA, CDR2 YNFKEQ. The CDR3 nucleotides are TGTGCCAGCAGCCTGACAGGGTTTGGGCAAGAGACCCAGTACTTC. It yields the protein CASSLTGFGQETQYF.

This clone was picked up a small number of times. The CDR3 DNA reads TGTGCCAGCAGCCAAGACGAGTCGGGGTGGGGGACCCAGTACTTC. Its protein is CASSQDESGWGTQYF. The J gene is TRBJ2-5, the V gene TRBV4-2; the D gene is possibly TRBD2 (5 bases). Germline V lookup: CDR1 LGHNA, CDR2 YNFKEQ. This CDR3 contains 15 residues. V dropped 0 bases and J dropped 7 bases, with 15 bases sitting between them.

This rearrangement joins TRBV2 to TRBJ1-3; unclear D gene. Germline CDR1 reads SNHLY; CDR2 reads FYNNEI. CDR3 length equals 15 residues. V was cut by 5 bases and J by 2 bases, with 13 bases left in between. The CDR3 bases are TGTGCCAGCAGTCACCTGGTCGGAGCTGGAAACACCATATATTTT. It is translated as CASSHLVGAGNTIYF.

To note about this clone: This same CDR3 is encoded by further DNA sequences in the sample. The gene calls are TRBV6-5 and TRBJ1-1; 7 nucleotides agree with TRBD1. This CDR3 is built from 13 residues. V lost 8 bases and J lost 1; bases outside the gene matches: 4. Germline CDR1 is MNHEY and CDR2 is SVGAGI. Here the CDR3 DNA reads TGTGCCAGCTCCAGGGGGAGGAACACTGAAGCTTTCTTT. This sequence encodes CASSRGRNTEAFF.

This chain links TRBV11-3 with TRBJ1-5; 12 bases agree with TRBD1. The V segment lost 5 bases and the J segment 3 bases; nucleotides outside the gene matches: 14. The germline V gene has CDR1 SGHNT and CDR2 YENEEA. CDR3 length: 19 residues. CDR3 amino acids: CASSPTCRGTGGPNQPQHF. CDR3 DNA: TGTGCCAGCAGCCCAACCTGTCGAGGGACAGGGGGCCCCAATCAGCCCCAGCATTTT.

This clone occurred once. The J gene is TRBJ1-1, the V gene TRBV7-8; D is uncertain. V was pared by 1 base and J by 2 bases, with 11 bases between. Germline CDR1 reads SGHVS; CDR2 reads FQNEAQ. This CDR3 contains 15 residues. The CDR3 region has the DNA TGTGCCAGCAGCTTAGTTAGTACAAGTAACACTGAAGCTTTCTTT. Its protein product is CASSLVSTSNTEAFF. Using reference TRBV7-8 and TRBJ1-1 for the parts outside the CDR3, the full variable domain is GAGVSQSPRYKVAKRGQDVALRCDPISGHVSLFWYQQALGQGPEFLTYFQNEAQLDKSGLPSDRFFAERPEGSVSTLKIQRTQQEDSAVYLCASSLVSTSNTEAFFGQGTRLTVV.

Only a few counts were recorded for this clone. The J gene is TRBJ1-1, the V gene TRBV7-9, with D perhaps TRBD1 (5 bases). The CDR3 sequence is 12 residues long. The V end lost 8 bases, the J end lost 3 bases, and 10 bases lay between the germline ends. The germline gives CDR1 SEHNR, CDR2 FQNEAQ (reference sequence). CDR3 sequence: CASSQGDTEAFF. Written as DNA, the CDR3 is TGTGCCAGCTCTCAGGGTGACACTGAAGCTTTCTTT. Full variable domain (rest looked up from reference TRBV7-9 and TRBJ1-1): DTGVSQNPRHKITKRGQNVTFRCDPISEHNRLYWYRQTLGQGPEFLTYFQNEAQLEKSRLLSDRFSAERPKGSFSTLEIQRTEQGDSAMYLCASSQGDTEAFFGQGTRLTVV.

The chain carries TRBV5-4 and TRBJ2-2; the match to TRBD2 covers 8 bases. Germline V gene lookup returns CDR1 SGHNT and CDR2 YYREEE (reference sequence). The CDR3 totals 16 residues. With V trimmed by 3 bases and J by 4 bases, 8 bases remained unmatched. The CDR3 DNA follows: TGTGCCAGCAGCTCCGGGACTAGAGGTACCACCGGGGAGCTGTTTTTT. Protein sequence: CASSSGTRGTTGELFF.

The V call is TRBV10-3, the J call TRBJ2-2; no reliable D call. CDR1 is ENHRY and CDR2 is SYGVKD in the germline V gene. The V gene lost 3 bases and the J gene lost 6 bases, with 11 bases spanning the gap. There are 14 residues in the CDR3. DNA for the CDR3: TGTGCCATCAGTGATGTGGCGGTCCCCGGGGAGCTGTTTTTT. Its translation: CAISDVAVPGELFF.

Regarding this clone: This sample includes further DNA sequences coding for the same CDR3. The genes are TRBV4-1 and TRBJ1-2; D is uncertain. CDR1 MGHRA and CDR2 YSYEKL come from the germline V gene. V lost 5 bases to trimming and J lost 4 bases, with 11 bases between them. The CDR3 is made up of 13 amino acids. The CDR3 nucleotides read TGCGCCAGCAGCTCGGGATTGGGCTATGGCTACACCTTC. Translated, it gives CASSSGLGYGYTF.

The CDR3: CASSLVGTGKHSNYGYTF. CDR3 nucleotides: TGTGCCAGCAGTTTAGTAGGGACAGGAAAACACTCTAACTATGGCTACACCTTC. V usage is TRBV28 and J usage is TRBJ1-2; 8 bases fit TRBD1. Trimming removed 2 bases from V and 0 bases from J; junction bases left unmatched: 11. This CDR3 contains 18 residues. Germline CDR1 and CDR2: MDHEN and SYDVKM.